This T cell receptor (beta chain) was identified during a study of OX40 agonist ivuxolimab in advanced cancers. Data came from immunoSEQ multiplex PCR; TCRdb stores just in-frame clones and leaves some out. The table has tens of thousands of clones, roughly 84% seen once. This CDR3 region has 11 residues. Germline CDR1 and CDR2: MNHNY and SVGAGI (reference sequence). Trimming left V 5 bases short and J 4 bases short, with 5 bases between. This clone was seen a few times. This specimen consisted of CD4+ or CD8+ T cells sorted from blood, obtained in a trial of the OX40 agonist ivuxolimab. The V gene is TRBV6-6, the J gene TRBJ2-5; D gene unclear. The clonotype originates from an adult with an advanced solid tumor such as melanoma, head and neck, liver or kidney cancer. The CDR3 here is CASSVGETQYF. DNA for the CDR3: TGTGCCAGCAGTGTCGGAGAGACCCAGTACTTC.